These 32 T cell receptor beta chains were all obtained from the same sample, sequenced in a study of T cell responses to AZD1222 COVID-19 vaccine (dated by TCRdb to 2020 to 2022). Sample time point, as interpreted from the label and publication: baseline before first vaccination. Library prep was done by the immunoSEQ multiplex PCR assay. TCRdb stores this immuneACCESS table with in-frame sequences only. Part of the clones is absent; in the studies checked, under half of the shortfall reflects unresolved V genes, and no reason is known for the rest. The sample includes some 150,000 clones, with 90% observed a single time. The ten largest clones take up 3.4% of the sample. The specimen was peripheral blood, collected on day 0 of AZD1222 vaccination. These TCRs come from an adult in good health.

This clone was seen only once. The V gene is TRBV7-9, the J gene TRBJ2-1, with 7 bases identical to TRBD2. The CDR3 spans 14 residues. The V gene's germline CDR1 is SEHNR and CDR2 FQNEAQ (reference sequence). The trim removed 5 bases at V and 5 bases at J, leaving 6 bases unmatched. The CDR3 DNA sequence: TGTGCCAGCAGCCGGGACTATAACAACAATGAGCAGTTCTTC. Protein product: CASSRDYNNNEQFF.

Concerning this clone: The sample holds other DNA sequences that translate to the same CDR3. The CDR3 sequence: CARGRGRFGANVLTF. The CDR3 DNA follows: TGTGCCAGGGGAAGGGGGCGGTTTGGGGCCAACGTCCTGACTTTC. V is TRBV7-5 and J is TRBJ2-6; TRBD1 is taken as the D call from the table, unchecked against the DNA. TRBV7-5 is termed a pseudogene. This CDR3 contains 15 residues.

V is TRBV4-1 and J is TRBJ1-2; D unresolved. Between the trimmed V and J ends, which lost 0 bases and 2 bases, there was a span of 7 bases. Germline CDR1 and CDR2: MGHRA and YSYEKL. This CDR3 contains 14 residues. CDR3 amino acids: CASSQDEGNYGYTF. The CDR3 coding sequence is TGCGCCAGCAGCCAAGATGAGGGAAACTATGGCTACACCTTC.

The chain employs TRBV7-6 and TRBJ2-1, with D perhaps TRBD2 (5 bases). Germline-derived CDR1 and CDR2 are SGHVS and FNYEAQ. The CDR3 runs 13 residues. V lost 1 base and J 7 bases, leaving 8 bases between the germline ends. The CDR3 spells CASSLVSVNEQFF. CDR3 DNA sequence: TGTGCCAGCAGCTTAGTTAGCGTAAATGAGCAGTTCTTC.

This clone was seen more than once but under ten times. CDR3 sequence reads: CASSLDFPYQETQYF. The CDR3 DNA is TGTGCCAGCAGCTTAGATTTTCCGTACCAAGAGACCCAGTACTTC. The chain joins TRBV11-2 to TRBJ2-5; D gene uncertain. Trimming took 0 bases from V and 0 from J, leaving 8 bases between them. The CDR3 runs 15 residues. In germline, CDR1 is SGHAT, CDR2 FQNNGV.

This sequence joins TRBV29-1 and TRBJ1-1; a possible D gene is TRBD1 (5 bases). Trimming removed 7 bases from V and 1 base from J, with 13 bases in between. CDR3 length equals 13 residues. Per germline, CDR1 SQVTM and CDR2 ANQGSEA. The chain's CDR3 is CSGGLGANTEAFF. The DNA of the CDR3 is TGCAGCGGGGGTCTAGGGGCGAACACTGAAGCTTTCTTT.

In nucleotides, the CDR3 is TGTGCCAGCAGCTTAGCCCGTCGCTGGCCAGCTAACTATGGCTACACCTTC. Amino acid sequence: CASSLARRWPANYGYTF. The chain employs TRBV11-2 and TRBJ1-2; D gene ambiguous. Between the trimmed V and J ends, which lost 1 base and 0 bases, there was a span of 15 bases. The CDR3 extends over 17 amino acids. Germline CDR1 and CDR2: SGHAT and FQNNGV.

This clone was observed once. CDR3 residues: CASINRVNTEAFF. The CDR3 DNA reads as TGTGCCAGTATAAACAGGGTGAACACTGAAGCTTTCTTT. The chain combines TRBV19 with TRBJ1-1, with D perhaps TRBD1 (6 bases). This CDR3 contains 13 residues. Germline CDR1 is LNHDA and CDR2 is SQIVND (reference sequence). V dropped 7 bases and J dropped 0 bases, with 9 bases sitting between them.

The chain links TRBV5-8 to TRBJ2-5, with 10 bases that match TRBD2. Looked up from germline, CDR1 is SGHTS and CDR2 is YDEGEE. J gave up 5 bases and V 1 base, and 14 bases lay outside the gene matches. The CDR3 extends over 18 amino acids. The CDR3 DNA is TGTGCCAGCAGCTTGAACAGCGGGGGGGCCGTGGGGAGTGAGACCCAGTACTTC. This sequence encodes CASSLNSGGAVGSETQYF.

This clone appeared a single time. V is TRBV19 and J is TRBJ2-3, with TRBD1 matching over 10 bases. The CDR3 length is 15 residues. Germline trimming cut 3 bases from V and 5 bases from J; bases unmatched to any gene: 5. CDR1 is LNHDA and CDR2 is SQIVND in the germline V gene (reference sequence). The CDR3 DNA reads TGTGCCAGTAGTATGGGGACAGGGGTGGGAGATACGCAGTATTTT. The encoded protein is CASSMGTGVGDTQYF.

Only one count was recorded for this clone. The rearrangement joins TRBV30 to TRBJ2-4, with 10 positions matching TRBD1. CDR1 and CDR2 (germline): GTSNPN, SVGIG (reference sequence). The junction had 8 bases not matched to a gene; V was cut back by 4 bases and J by 8 bases. This CDR3 is 14 amino acids long. CDR3 coding DNA: TGTGCCTGGACTATGGGACAGGGGTTTGACATTCAGTACTTC. This translates into CAWTMGQGFDIQYF.

V usage is TRBV3-1 (or the pseudogene TRBV3-2) and J usage is TRBJ1-4; D perhaps matches TRBD1 (5 bases). Trimming took 0 bases from V and 7 from J, leaving 12 bases between them. Per the germline V gene, CDR1 is LGHDT and CDR2 is YNNKEL (reference sequence). This CDR3 comprises 15 residues. CDR3 sequence (DNA): TGTGCCAGCAGCCAAGACAGGGAACGCGGTGAAAAACTGTTTTTT. Translating gives CASSQDRERGEKLFF.

The chain joins TRBV5-1 to TRBJ1-2; D may be TRBD1 (5 bases). Germline assignment: CDR1 SGHRS and CDR2 YFSETQ. CDR3 size: 13 residues. The ends were cut back, 7 bases at V and 3 bases at J, with 13 bases in the middle. DNA for the CDR3: TGCGCCAGCGGAACCGGGGACTACTATGGCTACACCTTC. Encoded protein: CASGTGDYYGYTF.

CDR3 DNA: TGTGCCAGCAGCTTGACAGGGGGCAAAAACACCGGGGAGCTGTTTTTT. Protein product: CASSLTGGKNTGELFF. The chain has TRBV5-5 and TRBJ2-2, with 9 bases matching TRBD1. V gave up 1 base and J gave up 2 bases; unmatched junction bases: 3. Per germline, CDR1 SGHKS and CDR2 YYEKEE (reference sequence). The CDR3 extends over 16 amino acids.

This clone was counted a single time. This chain uses TRBV7-9 with TRBJ2-3; no clear D gene. CDR3 length: 12 residues. V gave up 6 bases and J gave up 4 bases, with 8 bases separating them. Germline values: CDR1 SEHNR, CDR2 FQNEAQ (reference sequence). The CDR3: CASRSAADTQYF. The CDR3 coding sequence is TGTGCCAGCAGATCCGCGGCAGATACGCAGTATTTT.

V usage is TRBV7-9 and J usage is TRBJ1-1, with D possibly being TRBD1 (6 bases). The CDR3 contains 15 residues. Trimming cost V 5 bases and J 1 base, with 14 bases left between them. Germline CDR1 and CDR2: SEHNR and FQNEAQ (reference sequence). CDR3 DNA: TGTGCCAGCAGCCCCGGGTTGGGGGCGAACACTGAAGCTTTCTTT. Amino acid sequence: CASSPGLGANTEAFF.

CDR3 DNA sequence: TGTGCCAGCAGCCAAGATCCGGCTAGTTACGAGCAGTACTTC. This gives the protein CASSQDPASYEQYF. This chain links TRBV3-1 (or the pseudogene TRBV3-2) with TRBJ2-7; D call uncertain. V was cut by 0 bases and J by 4 bases, with 10 bases left in between. This CDR3 has 14 residues. Germline assignment: CDR1 LGHDT and CDR2 YNNKEL (reference sequence).

V gene TRBV21-1 combines with J gene TRBJ1-5. TRBV21-1 is a pseudogene. The CDR3 spans 17 residues. The CDR3 DNA is TGTGCCAGCAGCCCTCGACCGAGACGGCCTAGCAATCAGCCCCAGCATTTT. This encodes CASSPRPRRPSNQPQHF.

The chain combines TRBV11-2 with TRBJ1-3, with D hard to call. Germline V gene data show CDR1 as SGHAT and CDR2 as FQNNGV. CDR3 length: 14 amino acids. The V and J ends lost 4 bases and 1 base respectively, with 8 bases between them. In DNA, the CDR3 is TGTGCCAGCAGCTCTATTAGATCTGGAAACACCATATATTTT. Translating gives CASSSIRSGNTIYF. The entire variable domain, with the rest obtained from reference TRBV11-2 and TRBJ1-3, is as follows: EAGVAQSPRYKIIEKRQSVAFWCNPISGHATLYWYQQILGQGPKLLIQFQNNGVVDDSQLPKDRFSAERLKGVDSTLKIQPAKLEDSAVYLCASSSIRSGNTIYFGEGSWLTVV.

This chain links TRBV2 with TRBJ1-2; the match to TRBD1 covers 9 bases. Per the germline V gene, CDR1 is SNHLY and CDR2 is FYNNEI. Losses at the gene ends were 2 bases for V and 4 bases for J; bases not matched to a gene: 8. The CDR3 is 16 amino acids. The CDR3 DNA is TGTGCCAGCAGTGAAATAACAGGGGGCTTGGGCTATGGCTACACCTTC. The encoded protein is CASSEITGGLGYGYTF.

This clone was seen a few times. V usage is TRBV12-5 and J usage is TRBJ2-7; D remains unclear. The CDR3 is 14 amino acids. Germline V gives CDR1 LGHNT, CDR2 FRNRAP. Trimming cost V 2 bases and J 1 base, with 9 bases left between them. CDR3 sequence reads: CASGLPGESYEQYF. The CDR3 coding sequence is TGTGCTAGTGGTTTGCCAGGAGAGTCCTACGAGCAGTACTTC.

This clone was detected only a few times. The CDR3 loop is CASSLLGGRSYNEQFF. CDR3 bases: TGCGCCAGCAGCTTGCTTGGCGGGAGGTCCTACAATGAGCAGTTCTTC. This rearrangement joins TRBV5-1 to TRBJ2-1; 8 nucleotides align to TRBD2. The ends lost 1 base at V and 1 base at J; junction bases unmatched: 4. The germline CDR1 and CDR2 sequences are SGHRS and YFSETQ. This CDR3 spans 16 amino acids.

The chain employs TRBV7-8 and TRBJ1-1; D perhaps matches TRBD1 (6 bases). The V end lost 3 bases, the J end lost 4 bases, and 12 bases lay between the germline ends. Germline V CDR1 and CDR2: SGHVS, FQNEAQ. The CDR3 consists of 14 residues. CDR3 loop: CASSLGTGSTEAFF. CDR3 DNA sequence: TGTGCCAGCAGCTTGGGAACAGGGTCCACTGAAGCTTTCTTT.

CDR3: CASGLVGQLGYTF. The CDR3 region has the DNA TGTGCTAGTGGTTTGGTAGGGCAGCTTGGCTACACCTTC. The chain combines TRBV12-5 with TRBJ1-2; D remains ambiguous. Germline CDR1 and CDR2: LGHNT and FRNRAP. CDR3 length: 13 amino acids. V was cut by 0 bases and J by 7 bases, with 9 bases left in between. Full variable domain (outside the CDR3, taken from reference TRBV12-5 and TRBJ1-2): DARVTQTPRHKVTEMGQEVTMRCQPILGHNTVFWYRQTMMQGLELLAYFRNRAPLDDSGMPKDRFSAEMPDATLATLKIQPSEPRDSAVYFCASGLVGQLGYTFGSGTRLTVV.

The chain couples TRBV5-1 to TRBJ2-1; D gene ambiguous. Germline V CDR1 and CDR2: SGHRS, YFSETQ. The CDR3 totals 17 residues. The V end was cut by 5 bases, the J end by 2 bases, with 20 bases between. DNA for the CDR3: TGCGCCAGCAGGACCAACCCCCAGGTCAGCACCTACAATGAGCAGTTCTTC. This encodes CASRTNPQVSTYNEQFF. The full variable domain, with the rest looked up from reference TRBV5-1 and TRBJ2-1, is KAGVTQTPRYLIKTRGQQVTLSCSPISGHRSVSWYQQTPGQGLQFLFEYFSETQRNKGNFPGRFSGRQFSNSRSEMNVSTLELGDSALYLCASRTNPQVSTYNEQFFGPGTRLTVL.

The chain couples TRBV7-9 to TRBJ2-7; no definite D call. The CDR3 is made up of 14 amino acids. Germline CDR1 SEHNR, CDR2 FQNEAQ (reference sequence). V lost 10 bases and J 0 bases, leaving 16 bases between the germline ends. The DNA of the CDR3 is TGTGCCACGACGAGTACCAGGCTCTCCTACGAGCAGTACTTC. This encodes CATTSTRLSYEQYF.

This clone was counted once. The chain uses TRBV14 and TRBJ2-1; 7 nucleotides match TRBD1. The CDR3 length is 15 residues. The ends lost 4 bases at V and 4 bases at J; junction bases unmatched: 7. Germline V gene sequence: CDR1 SGHDN, CDR2 FVKESK. The CDR3 coding sequence is TGTGCCAGCAGCCCCCTCGGACAGGCATACAATGAGCAGTTCTTC. Its protein is CASSPLGQAYNEQFF.

The chain recombines TRBV5-1 with TRBJ2-1; 7 bases are a match to TRBD2. Trimming removed 2 bases from V and 5 bases from J; junction bases left unmatched: 16. The germline CDR1 and CDR2 sequences are SGHRS and YFSETQ. This CDR3 is 18 amino acids long. The CDR3 loop reads CASSFNPPGGSDDNEQFF. In DNA form, the CDR3 reads TGCGCCAGCAGCTTTAACCCCCCTGGCGGGAGTGATGACAATGAGCAGTTCTTC.

The J gene is TRBJ2-3, the V gene TRBV11-3; D is unresolved. Germline V gene lookup returns CDR1 SGHNT and CDR2 YENEEA. This CDR3 spans 16 amino acids. With 1 base removed from V and 0 bases from J, the gap between germline ends came to 11 bases. The CDR3 nucleotides read TGTGCCAGCAGCTTAGGACGTAGCCTTAGCACAGATACGCAGTATTTT. It codes for CASSLGRSLSTDTQYF.

This clone showed up just once. V and J are TRBV7-8 and TRBJ2-1; D remains ambiguous. Trimming took off 2 bases at V and 9 bases at J, with 11 bases between the two ends. Per germline, CDR1 SGHVS and CDR2 FQNEAQ. The CDR3 spans 13 residues. CDR3 residues: CASSLLADTEQFF. CDR3 nucleotides: TGTGCCAGCAGCTTATTGGCGGATACTGAGCAGTTCTTC.

This clone turned up a few times. In nucleotides, the CDR3 is TGTGCCAGCAGCTTCTACGAGCAGTACTTC. Residues: CASSFYEQYF. The gene calls are TRBV7-3 and TRBJ2-7, with D uncertain. The CDR3 consists of 10 residues. The V end lost 3 bases, the J end lost 3 bases, and 0 bases lay between the germline ends. Germline CDR1 SGHTA, CDR2 FQGTGA.

The V and J genes are TRBV9 and TRBJ1-4; 9 nucleotides match TRBD1. The CDR3 spans 17 residues. The junction had 15 bases not matched to a gene; V was cut back by 4 bases and J by 8 bases. CDR1 is SGDLS, CDR2 YYNGEE, per germline. The CDR3 loop is CASSPPPGTGKYEKLFF. For the CDR3, the DNA is TGTGCCAGCAGCCCCCCTCCCGGGACAGGGAAATACGAAAAACTGTTTTTT.